A selection of T cell receptor beta chains follows, all from one sample in a study of T-cell reconstitution after alpha-beta-depleted transplantation in children. TCRdb redid the calling of the PCR reads with MiXCR, one entry per CDR3 protein. The sample holds around 420,000 distinct CDR3 sequences, roughly 17% seen once. The sequences come from PBMCs, mostly from graft donor cells, collected 360 days after TCRalphabeta/CD19-depleted stem cell transplant. These receptors came from a boy in the first two years of life who had a stem cell transplant for Wiskott-Aldrich syndrome, so the T cells may come from the graft donor. Each CDR3 is given with its conserved first and last residue. Each record gives: clone size, J gene, V gene, D gene, CDR3 protein, CDR3 DNA. The D gene is left open where the match is weak. Expanded clones are given a class, and other clones once, few, many or no size at all.

>few|TRBJ2-2|TRBV3-1|.
CASSHVGELFF
TGTGCCAGCAGCCATGTCGGGGAGCTGTTTTTT
>.|TRBJ2-7|TRBV7-2|.
CASSPNPGTRPPYEQYF
TGTGCCAGCAGCCCTAACCCAGGGACAAGACCTCCCTACGAGCAGTACTTC
>many|TRBJ2-1|TRBV2|TRBD2
CASSEATSGGEVDEQFF
TGTGCCAGCAGTGAAGCGACTAGCGGGGGAGAGGTGGATGAGCAGTTCTTC
>many|TRBJ2-2|TRBV6-6|.
CASSYYGGAATGELFF
TGTGCCAGCAGTTACTACGGGGGAGCGGCCACCGGGGAGCTGTTTTTT
>.|TRBJ2-6|TRBV3-1|.
CASSQDSGAGANVLTF
TGTGCCAGCAGCCAAGACTCAGGGGCTGGGGCCAACGTCCTGACTTTC
>.|TRBJ2-5|TRBV7-9|TRBD2
CASSWTSGGPTYF
TGTGCCAGCAGCTGGACTAGCGGGGGCCCGACATACTTC
>.|TRBJ1-1|TRBV6-2/TRBV6-3|TRBD1
CASSYIFLGQGTTEAFF
TGTGCCAGCAGTTACATTTTCCTTGGACAGGGCACCACTGAAGCTTTCTTT
>.|TRBJ2-4|TRBV5-1|.
CASSLGRRLKLAKNIQYF
TGCGCCAGCAGCTTGGGACGCCGACTTAAACTAGCCAAAAACATTCAGTACTTC
>few|TRBJ2-5|TRBV25-1|.
CASSVPQGPQETQYF
TGTGCCAGCAGTGTACCCCAGGGGCCCCAAGAGACCCAGTACTTC
>.|TRBJ2-5|TRBV11-1|TRBD1
CASSLEPGGEETQYF
TGTGCCAGCAGCTTAGAACCAGGGGGCGAAGAGACCCAGTACTTC
>.|TRBJ2-5|TRBV2|TRBD2
CASSDFGGAYETQYF
TGTGCCAGCAGTGATTTCGGGGGGGCCTACGAGACCCAGTACTTC
>few|TRBJ1-5|TRBV28|TRBD1
CASRDRLYQPQHF
TGTGCCAGCCGGGACAGGCTATATCAGCCCCAGCATTTT
>few|TRBJ1-1|TRBV20-1|TRBD1
CSAIQGIEAFF
TGCAGTGCGATACAGGGGATTGAAGCTTTCTTT
>once|TRBJ2-1|TRBV29-1|.
CSVGDYNEQFF
TGCAGCGTGGGGGACTACAATGAGCAGTTCTTC
>few|TRBJ2-7|TRBV27|TRBD2
CASSPQGTSGIPQYF
TGTGCCAGCAGCCCACAAGGGACTAGCGGGATCCCTCAGTACTTC
>few|TRBJ2-3|TRBV2|TRBD1
CASSAQGATDTQYF
TGTGCCAGCAGCGCACAGGGGGCCACAGATACGCAGTATTTT
>few|TRBJ2-1|TRBV6-2/TRBV6-3|.
CASSYSQLQFF
TGTGCCAGCAGTTATTCCCAGCTCCAGTTCTTC
>.|TRBJ2-4|TRBV4-2|TRBD1
CASSPQPGGVSKNIQYF
TGTGCCAGCAGCCCACAGCCAGGGGGCGTCAGCAAAAACATTCAGTACTTC
>few|TRBJ2-1|TRBV10-3|.
CAISESGRGSSYNEQFF
TGTGCCATCAGTGAGTCGGGCCGGGGGAGCTCCTACAATGAGCAGTTCTTC
>.|TRBJ2-1|TRBV27|TRBD2
CASSSSTGTNSYNEQFF
TGTGCCAGCAGTTCCTCTACCGGGACTAACTCCTACAATGAGCAGTTCTTC
>.|TRBJ2-3|TRBV7-9|TRBD2
CASSLPGGGTDTQYF
TGTGCCAGCAGCTTACCGGGGGGGGGCACAGATACGCAGTATTTT
>.|TRBJ2-7|TRBV20-1|.
CSARDHGSYEQYF
TGCAGTGCTAGAGATCACGGATCCTACGAGCAGTACTTC
>few|TRBJ2-5|TRBV12-3/TRBV12-4|TRBD2
CASRSGTSWMTQYF
TGTGCCAGCAGATCCGGGACTAGCTGGATGACCCAGTACTTC
>.|TRBJ1-5|TRBV7-9|TRBD1
CASSLGGGTGNQPQHF
TGTGCCAGCAGCTTAGGAGGCGGGACAGGGAATCAGCCCCAGCATTTT
>few|TRBJ1-1|TRBV5-1|TRBD1
CASSLLAGTGNTEAFF
TGCGCCAGCAGCTTGCTAGCCGGGACAGGGAACACTGAAGCTTTCTTT
>many|TRBJ2-7|TRBV5-1|TRBD1
CASSRTGSYEQYF
TGTGCCAGCAGCCGGACAGGTTCCTACGAGCAGTACTTC
>many|TRBJ2-1|TRBV3-1|TRBD2
CASSFRTSGMVF
TGTGCCAGCAGCTTTCGGACTAGCGGGATGGTCTTC